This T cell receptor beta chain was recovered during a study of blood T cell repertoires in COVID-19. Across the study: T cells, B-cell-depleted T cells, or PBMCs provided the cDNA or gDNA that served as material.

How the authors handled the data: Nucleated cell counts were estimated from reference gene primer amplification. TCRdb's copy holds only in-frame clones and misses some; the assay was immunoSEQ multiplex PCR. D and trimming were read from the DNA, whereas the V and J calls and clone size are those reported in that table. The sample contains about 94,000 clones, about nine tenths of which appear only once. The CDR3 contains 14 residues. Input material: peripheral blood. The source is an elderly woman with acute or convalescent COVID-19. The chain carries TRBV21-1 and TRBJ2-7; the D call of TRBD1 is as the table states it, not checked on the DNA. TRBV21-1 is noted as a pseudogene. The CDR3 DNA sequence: TGTGCCAGCAGCAAACCAGGGTCCCAAAGGGAGCAGTACTTC. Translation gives CASSKPGSQREQYF.